This T cell receptor beta chain emerged from a study of brain T cells in children with intractable seizures. This CDR3 has 15 amino acids. J gave up 3 bases and V 2 bases, and 7 bases lay outside the gene matches. Looked up from germline, CDR1 is SGHDN and CDR2 is FVKESK. The table came from immunoSEQ multiplex PCR; TCRdb's copy has only in-frame clones and leaves some out. The table includes fewer than 80,000 clones, 90% to 96% detected once. This clonotype was sampled from a boy in the first two years of life with focal cortical dysplasia and intractable seizures. Here the sequenced sample was peripheral blood, taken at surgery. V and J are TRBV14 and TRBJ2-7, with 7 bases fitting TRBD1. This CDR3 reads CASSQYFRGFYEQYF. The CDR3 nucleotides are TGTGCCAGCAGCCAATATTTCAGGGGGTTCTACGAGCAGTACTTC. Supplemented by reference TRBV14 and TRBJ2-7, the full variable domain reads EAGVTQFPSHSVIEKGQTVTLRCDPISGHDNLYWYRRVMGKEIKFLLHFVKESKQDESGMPNNRFLAERTGGTYSTLKVQPAELEDSGVYFCASSQYFRGFYEQYFGPGTRLTVT.